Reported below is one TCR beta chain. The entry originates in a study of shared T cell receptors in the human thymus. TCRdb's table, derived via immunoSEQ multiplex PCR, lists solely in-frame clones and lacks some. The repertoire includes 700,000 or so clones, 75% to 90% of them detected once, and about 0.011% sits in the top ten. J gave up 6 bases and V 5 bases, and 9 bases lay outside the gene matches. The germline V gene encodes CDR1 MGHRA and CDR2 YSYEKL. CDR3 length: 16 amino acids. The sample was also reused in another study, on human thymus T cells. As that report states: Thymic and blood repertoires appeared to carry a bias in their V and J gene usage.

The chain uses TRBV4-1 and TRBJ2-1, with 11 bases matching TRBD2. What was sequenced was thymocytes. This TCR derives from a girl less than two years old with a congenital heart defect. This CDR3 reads CASSFRTSGFLNEQFF. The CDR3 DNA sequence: TGCGCCAGCAGCTTTCGGACTAGCGGGTTTCTCAATGAGCAGTTCTTC.